Sequencing of this T cell receptor (beta chain) was carried out in a study of shared clonotypes between healthy human individuals. Profiled with immunoSEQ multiplex PCR; TCRdb holds only in-frame clones, not every one. The table lists 450,000 to 550,000 clones, approximately 85% of them singletons, with roughly 13% in the top ten. A remark on this clone: Just one base apart from a much larger clone, this may be a read error.

This CDR3 has 11 residues. V lost 4 bases to trimming and J lost 3 bases, with 5 bases between them. The germline V gene encodes CDR1 SGHNT and CDR2 YYREEE (reference sequence). The clonotype was recovered from a woman between 40 and 55 years old in good health. Some clones in this sample may be carry-over from other donors' samples. The chain employs TRBV5-4 and TRBJ2-7, with D hard to call. The sequencing sample was made of PBMCs. DNA of the CDR3: TGTGCCAGCAGCCCTCTCTACGAGCAGTACTTC. It specifies CASSPLYEQYF.